Given below is one TCR beta chain in context. Its antigen is not known. The data originate from a study of radiotherapy plus CTLA-4 blockade in lung cancer. On the study more broadly: Patients showed objective responses in under 20% of cases, and disease control was achieved by over 25%. Study-level results: In blood, early T cell clone dynamics reportedly predicted response best, together with interferon-beta. Radiotherapy was combined with ipilimumab, and tumor-derived TCR clones then expanded in blood.

TCRdb keeps only in-frame clones here, not all; method: immunoSEQ multiplex PCR. The table lists tens of thousands of clones, approximately 76% of them singletons. The V end was cut by 0 bases, the J end by 5 bases, with 16 bases between. The CDR3 has 16 amino acids. Germline V gives CDR1 SNHLY, CDR2 FYNNEI. Patients with chemo-refractory metastatic non-small-cell lung cancer received focal radiation plus CTLA-4 blockade with ipilimumab. The sample in question was peripheral blood, obtained from a patient treated with radiotherapy plus ipilimumab. The sequence was collected from a human donor with non-small cell lung cancer who had stable disease on radiotherapy plus ipilimumab. The rearrangement joins TRBV2 to TRBJ2-5, with D maybe TRBD2 (7 bases). CDR3 residues: CASSEAGGGSRETQYF. In DNA, the CDR3 is TGTGCCAGCAGTGAAGCAGGGGGGGGCAGTCGGGAGACCCAGTACTTC. The full variable domain, with the rest looked up from reference TRBV2 and TRBJ2-5, is EPEVTQTPSHQVTQMGQEVILRCVPISNHLYFYWYRQILGQKVEFLVSFYNNEISEKSEIFDDQFSVERPDGSNFTLKIRSTKLEDSAMYFCASSEAGGGSRETQYFGPGTRLLVL.